Below are 21 T cell receptor beta chains sequenced from a single sample in a study of blood T cell repertoires in COVID-19. Some clones are missing from TCRdb's copy, which holds only in-frame ones; the method was immunoSEQ multiplex PCR. The table includes 85,000 to 120,000 clones, almost 80% detected once. The sample was peripheral blood. The receptors were gathered from a man aged 60 to 69 with active or convalescent COVID-19.

The V call is TRBV4-1, the J call TRBJ2-6; TRBD2 matches 7 bases. CDR3 length: 16 amino acids. Per germline, CDR1 MGHRA and CDR2 YSYEKL. Unmatched junction bases numbered 2, after V lost 2 bases and J lost 1 base. The CDR3 sequence: CASSQTGGSGANVLTF. The CDR3 nucleotides read TGCGCCAGCAGCCAAACGGGAGGTTCTGGGGCCAACGTCCTGACTTTC.

The chain carries TRBV24-1 and TRBJ1-2, with 10 nucleotides matching TRBD1. Germline lookup yields CDR1 KGHDR and CDR2 SFDVKD. V lost 2 bases to trimming and J lost 2 bases; unmatched junction nucleotides: 4. The CDR3 has 16 amino acids. CDR3 coding DNA: TGTGCCACCAGTGATTCGCGACAGGGGGCCAACTATGGCTACACCTTC. The encoded protein is CATSDSRQGANYGYTF.

V gene TRBV4-1 combines with J gene TRBJ2-7; 8 bases agree with TRBD2. J gave up 1 base and V 1 base, and 9 bases lay outside the gene matches. The CDR3 consists of 17 residues. Germline V gene sequence: CDR1 MGHRA, CDR2 YSYEKL. CDR3 sequence (DNA): TGCGCCAGCAGCCAAGGATTTACTAGCGGTATATCCTACGAGCAGTACTTC. Encoded protein: CASSQGFTSGISYEQYF.

The chain employs TRBV5-1 and TRBJ2-7; maybe TRBD2 (5 bases). Per germline, CDR1 SGHRS and CDR2 YFSETQ. CDR3 length: 14 amino acids. V lost 4 bases and J lost 2, with 13 bases in between. This chain's CDR3 is CASSPAGSAYEQYF. The CDR3 nucleotides are TGCGCCAGCAGCCCCGCGGGCAGTGCCTACGAGCAGTACTTC.

This clone was seen only a few times. The genes are TRBV7-6 and TRBJ2-1; a possible D gene is TRBD1 (6 bases). Per the germline V gene, CDR1 is SGHVS and CDR2 is FNYEAQ. V was pared by 5 bases and J by 3 bases, with 14 bases between. The CDR3 is 15 residues long. CDR3 sequence: CASSPLKGVYNEQFF. The DNA of the CDR3 is TGTGCCAGCAGCCCCCTAAAGGGGGTCTACAATGAGCAGTTCTTC.

The chain carries TRBV19 and TRBJ1-2; TRBD1 agrees at 12 bases. V gave up 4 bases and J gave up 0 bases; unmatched junction bases: 12. In germline, CDR1 is LNHDA, CDR2 SQIVND (reference sequence). The CDR3 extends over 19 amino acids. CDR3 sequence (DNA): TGTGCCAGTAGTAGTGTACCGGGACAGGGGGCTCGAGCTAACTATGGCTACACCTTC. Protein sequence: CASSSVPGQGARANYGYTF.

V usage is TRBV18 and J usage is TRBJ2-5; possibly TRBD2 for D (6 bases). V was pared by 3 bases and J by 2 bases, with 13 bases between. The CDR3 consists of 15 residues. Germline V CDR1 and CDR2: KGHSH, LQKENI. The CDR3 spells CASSPRRGTQETQYF. As DNA, the CDR3 is TGTGCCAGCTCACCTCGTCGTGGGACTCAAGAGACCCAGTACTTC.

The CDR3 reads CALGQGGRGYTF. The DNA for the CDR3 is TGTGCCCTGGGGCAGGGGGGACGTGGCTACACCTTC. The gene calls are TRBV12-3 or TRBV12-4 and TRBJ1-2; 7 bases line up with TRBD1. Losses at the gene ends were 11 bases for V and 7 bases for J; bases not matched to a gene: 10. CDR3 length: 12 amino acids.

V gene TRBV7-8 combines with J gene TRBJ2-7; 7 bases are a match to TRBD2. This CDR3 is 14 amino acids long. CDR1 SGHVS and CDR2 FQNEAQ come from the germline V gene. The V gene end was trimmed by 3 bases and the J gene end by 0 bases; junction bases not matched to a gene: 2. CDR3 bases: TGTGCCAGCAGCTTTGGGGGGGGCTCCTACGAGCAGTACTTC. Its protein is CASSFGGGSYEQYF.

This clone was recorded once. The genes are TRBV18 and TRBJ2-5; 9 nucleotides line up with TRBD1. V was clipped by 4 bases and J by 2 bases; unmatched bases: 8. Germline CDR1 is KGHSH and CDR2 is LQKENI. CDR3 length: 16 residues. The CDR3 nucleotides are TGTGCCAGCTCACGCCTGACAGGGGGGATGCAAGAGACCCAGTACTTC. It yields the protein CASSRLTGGMQETQYF.

J is TRBJ2-4 and V is TRBV3-1 (or the pseudogene TRBV3-2); tentative D call: TRBD1 (6 bases). The CDR3 sequence is 14 residues long. Germline lookup yields CDR1 LGHDT and CDR2 YNNKEL (reference sequence). The V and J ends lost 4 bases and 7 bases respectively, with 14 bases between them. CDR3 loop: CASSPSRGSNIQYF. The CDR3, as DNA: TGTGCCAGCAGCCCAAGCAGGGGTAGCAACATTCAGTACTTC.

The chain recombines TRBV13 with TRBJ2-3; 8 positions agree with TRBD2. This CDR3 contains 17 residues. Germline V CDR1 and CDR2: PRHDT, FYEKMQ (reference sequence). Germline trimming cut 1 base from V and 3 bases from J; bases unmatched to any gene: 9. CDR3 in DNA: TGTGCCAGCAGCTTAGTCGGTTTTAGCGGGACTACAGATACGCAGTATTTT. This sequence encodes CASSLVGFSGTTDTQYF. The whole variable domain, remainder taken from reference TRBV13 and TRBJ2-3, is AAGVIQSPRHLIKEKRETATLKCYPIPRHDTVYWYQQGPGQDPQFLISFYEKMQSDKGSIPDRFSAQQFSDYHSELNMSSLELGDSALYFCASSLVGFSGTTDTQYFGPGTRLTVL.

V gene TRBV30 combines with J gene TRBJ2-1; 14 bases match TRBD2. CDR3 length: 18 amino acids. The germline gives CDR1 GTSNPN, CDR2 SVGIG (reference sequence). Trimming at V came to 1 base and at J to 7 bases, leaving 12 bases not matched to a gene. For the CDR3, the DNA is TGTGCCTGGAGTGGTCGGCTGGGACTAGCGGGAGATGGTAATGAGCAGTTCTTC. It yields the protein CAWSGRLGLAGDGNEQFF.

This clone occurred a few times. This chain links TRBV3-1 (or the pseudogene TRBV3-2) with TRBJ2-1; 8 bases fit TRBD2. This CDR3 region has 15 residues. The V segment lost 1 base and the J segment 7 bases; nucleotides outside the gene matches: 6. CDR1 is LGHDT, CDR2 YNNKEL, per germline (reference sequence). The CDR3 DNA is TGTGCCAGCAGCCAAGGTTCGAGCGGGAGAAATGAGCAGTTCTTC. This sequence encodes CASSQGSSGRNEQFF.

In DNA form, the CDR3 reads TGTGCCAGCCGATGGGACAGTACCCGATTGGAGCAGTACGTC. Amino acid sequence: CASRWDSTRLEQYV. V gene TRBV2 combines with J gene TRBJ2-7; 7 bases align to TRBD1. The CDR3 is 14 residues long. V lost 8 bases to trimming and J lost 7 bases; unmatched junction nucleotides: 14. Germline CDR1 is SNHLY and CDR2 is FYNNEI.

This clone was recorded a few times. This rearrangement joins TRBV6-1 to TRBJ1-1, with D hard to call. The length of the CDR3 is 13 residues. Trimming took 2 bases from V and 9 from J, leaving 13 bases between them. Germline V CDR1 and CDR2: MNHNS, SASEGT. This CDR3 reads CASSESEGTKAFF. DNA of the CDR3: TGTGCCAGCAGTGAAAGTGAGGGAACTAAAGCTTTCTTT.

The chain combines TRBV5-1 with TRBJ1-4, with D maybe TRBD1 (5 bases). The V gene lost 6 bases and the J gene lost 1 base, with 13 bases spanning the gap. The germline V gene has CDR1 SGHRS and CDR2 YFSETQ. The CDR3 is made up of 15 amino acids. The CDR3 here is CASTGGGITNEKLFF. The CDR3 bases are TGCGCCAGCACCGGCGGGGGTATAACTAATGAAAAACTGTTTTTT.

V gene TRBV15 combines with J gene TRBJ1-1; no reliable D call. The CDR3 length is 12 residues. V was clipped by 0 bases and J by 9 bases, with 8 bases between them. Germline assignment: CDR1 LNHNV and CDR2 YYDKDF (reference sequence). The CDR3 protein is CATSRETGKAFF. The CDR3 DNA reads TGTGCCACCAGCAGAGAAACGGGAAAAGCTTTCTTT.

The chain has TRBV20-1 and TRBJ2-1, with D perhaps matching TRBD2 (7 bases). Looked up from germline, CDR1 is DFQATT and CDR2 is SNEGSKA (reference sequence). Between the trimmed V and J ends, which lost 3 bases and 4 bases, there was a span of 22 bases. The CDR3 covers 17 residues. Here the CDR3 reads CSASDASGTRGYNEQFF. DNA of the CDR3: TGCAGTGCTAGTGACGCCAGCGGGACAAGGGGTTACAATGAGCAGTTCTTC.

This clone was counted between two and nine times. CDR3 in amino acids: CASSLRDTQYF. The CDR3 DNA follows: TGTGCCAGCAGTTTGAGGGATACGCAGTATTTT. The chain uses TRBV12-3 or TRBV12-4 and TRBJ2-3; no clear D. Trimming left V 3 bases short and J 6 bases short, with 4 bases between. The CDR3 runs to 11 residues.

This rearrangement joins TRBV10-3 to TRBJ1-6, with 7 bases aligning to TRBD1. CDR1 and CDR2 from the germline V gene are ENHRY and SYGVKD. There are 15 residues in the CDR3. V was clipped by 2 bases and J by 7 bases; unmatched bases: 5. The CDR3 loop is CAISEGGQDNSPLHF. CDR3 in DNA: TGTGCCATCAGTGAGGGTGGACAGGACAATTCACCCCTCCACTTT.